This T cell receptor beta chain was recorded in a study of shared clonotypes between healthy human individuals (dated by TCRdb to 2020 to 2022). About the full investigation: Three men and a couple of women, aged 18 to 49 years, made up the cohort. To estimate repertoire size and how much clonotypes are shared between individuals, the study performed deep sequencing of blood TCR repertoires from roughly five healthy adults. Leukapheresis yielded between about 0.94 and 10 billion PBMCs per donor. Different laboratories and diverse techniques were used to prepare libraries and sequence TCR repertoires, to increase sequencing depth and limit assay-specific biases. For each donor, three plates each were used for CD4 naive and CD4 memory, two plates were used for CD8 naive, and one plate was used for CD8 memory.

Using the deep immunoSEQ assay, multiplex PCR amplified TCR CDR3 regions from genomic DNA. For each cell subset, the extracted genomic DNA was distributed evenly across all wells of several immunoSEQ 96-well plates, and each plate served as one replicate. For sorted subsets, approximately 190 ng genomic DNA, equal to 30,000 or so T cell genomes, was loaded into each replicate PCR. Purified libraries were measured with a Qubit 3.0 fluorometer, size-checked on a Bioanalyzer 2100, and measured again with the KAPA Library Quantification kit. Every immunoSEQ 96-well plate was sequenced on a dedicated single-read 150-cycle Illumina NextSeq 550 flow cell. The original methods were these. The immunoSEQ output contained only junctional sequences without quality scores, so filtering could not match that applied to full-length reads. Sequences were annotated with PyIR, a Python wrapper for IgBLAST v1.9, and V/J genes and CDR3 were assigned using IMGT germline references. Reads were filtered out if the reads had weak V/J assignments (E-value above 1e-6), no CDR3, stop codons, out-of-frame junctions, or ambiguous translated residues. V3J clonotypes were defined as sequences sharing an identical inferred V gene, J gene, and CDR3 amino acid sequence. Percentage overlap between repertoires was calculated by dividing the number of shared unique clonotypes by the size of the smaller repertoire. Three approaches were used to assess repertoire richness: RTK rarefaction, the Chao1 estimator, and Recon v2.1 estimates of unobserved clonotypes. OLGA was used to compute generation probabilities for all TCRbeta clonotypes that the gDNA method yielded from a handful of donors. Not all clones reach the TCRdb copy of this immuneACCESS table, which keeps in-frame sequences only. Checked studies attribute under half of the gap to unresolved V genes and leave the rest unexplained. Clone size and the V and J calls come from that table; the DNA yielded D and trimming. Recorded for this sample are about 2 million clones; roughly 95% of them occurred a single time. The top ten constitute roughly 1% of the sample.

CD8 naive samples were obtained by positive selection for CCR7 among CD45RO-negative cells, yielding a CD45RA+CCR7+ population from which TemRA cells were excluded. The donors were healthy, HIV-negative adults who had no recently reported acute infections or vaccinations. Only Caucasian adults living in Nashville, Tennessee, USA were represented among the donors. Blood was collected by leukapheresis, and PBMCs were isolated by Ficoll-Histopaque density gradient centrifugation and then cryopreserved in liquid nitrogen vapor phase. Analytical flow cytometry was used to check the purity and quantity of each magnetically sorted T cell population. Genomic DNA was isolated from every sorted fraction and measured by UV absorbance on a Nanodrop 2000c. Results and caveats for the whole study, not just this receptor: Rarefaction of sorted-subset datasets indicated incomplete sequencing despite the large sequencing depth. Across a handful of donors, approximately 4.9% of naive CD4, 3% to 4% of naive CD8, 2% to 2.5% of memory CD4, and approximately 0.4% of memory CD8 clonotypes were shared. Sampling was restricted to blood, and TCR repertoires in tissues likely differ from the TCR repertoires found in blood. Because the study included a small number of donors, the genetic and exposure-history diversity represented was limited. Based on pairwise subsampling, the degree of clonotype sharing among donors was expected to be affected by sequencing depth. Naive subsets generally had larger estimated clonotype richness than memory subsets did. Compared with non-shared clonotypes, clonotypes shared by all four sorted-subset donors had higher generation probabilities.

This clone was detected once. Which antigen it targets is not known. Base qualities are not recorded, but no much larger clone differs from it by a single base. Reading the germline V gene gives CDR1 LGHNA and CDR2 YSLEER. The CDR3 goes from the cysteine to the phenylalanine over 16 residues. Of all the DNA, just the CDR3 is kept, 48 bases in frame from base 1. V is reduced by 0 bases and J by 8 bases, leaving a spacing of 17 bases between them. The clonotype comes from a young man in good health. The sample was naive CD8+ T cells sorted from blood. What this sample's cell subset or site label stands for: CD45RA+CCR7+. Recombination connected TRBV4-3 to TRBJ2-1; the D gene is not confidently resolved. The CDR3 sequence is CASSQENGPSSYEQFF. The bases read TGCGCCAGCAGCCAAGAAAACGGGCCAAGTAGCTATGAGCAGTTCTTC.